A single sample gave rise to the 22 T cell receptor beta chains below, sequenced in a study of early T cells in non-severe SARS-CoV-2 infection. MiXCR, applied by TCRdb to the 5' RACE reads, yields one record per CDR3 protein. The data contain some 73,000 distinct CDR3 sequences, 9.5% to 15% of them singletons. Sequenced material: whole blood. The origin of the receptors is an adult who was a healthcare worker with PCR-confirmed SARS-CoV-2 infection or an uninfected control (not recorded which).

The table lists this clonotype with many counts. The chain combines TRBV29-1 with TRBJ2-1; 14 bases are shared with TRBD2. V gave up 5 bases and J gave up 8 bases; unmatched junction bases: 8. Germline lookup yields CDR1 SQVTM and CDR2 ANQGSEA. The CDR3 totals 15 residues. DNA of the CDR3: TGCAGCGTTAGGGGGGGACTAGCGGGAGACGATGAGCAGTTCTTC. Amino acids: CSVRGGLAGDDEQFF.

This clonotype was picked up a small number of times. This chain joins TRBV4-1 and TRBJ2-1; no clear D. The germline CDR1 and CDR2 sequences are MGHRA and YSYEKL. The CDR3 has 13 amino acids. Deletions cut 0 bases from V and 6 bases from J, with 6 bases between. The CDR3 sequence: CASSQDAINEQFF. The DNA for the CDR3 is TGCGCCAGCAGCCAAGACGCAATCAATGAGCAGTTCTTC.

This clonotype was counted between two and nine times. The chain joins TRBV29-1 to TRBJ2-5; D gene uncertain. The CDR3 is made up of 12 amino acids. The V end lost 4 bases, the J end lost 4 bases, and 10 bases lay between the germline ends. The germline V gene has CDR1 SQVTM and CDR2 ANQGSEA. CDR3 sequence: CSVVGKRETQYF. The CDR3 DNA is TGCAGCGTTGTAGGCAAGCGAGAGACCCAGTACTTC.

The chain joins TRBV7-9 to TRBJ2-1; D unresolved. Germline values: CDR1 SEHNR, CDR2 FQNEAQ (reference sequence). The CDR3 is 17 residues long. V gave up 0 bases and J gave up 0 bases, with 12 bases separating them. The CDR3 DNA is TGTGCCAGCAGCTTAGCATCTCAATCCCGCTCCTACAATGAGCAGTTCTTC. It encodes CASSLASQSRSYNEQFF.

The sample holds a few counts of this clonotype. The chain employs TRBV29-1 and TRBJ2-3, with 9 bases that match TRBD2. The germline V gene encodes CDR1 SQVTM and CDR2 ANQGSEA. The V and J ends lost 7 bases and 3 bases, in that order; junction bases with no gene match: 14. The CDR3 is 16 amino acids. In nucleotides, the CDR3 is TGCAGCGGGGATAACGGAGCGGGAGGACCGACAGATACGCAGTATTTT. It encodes CSGDNGAGGPTDTQYF.

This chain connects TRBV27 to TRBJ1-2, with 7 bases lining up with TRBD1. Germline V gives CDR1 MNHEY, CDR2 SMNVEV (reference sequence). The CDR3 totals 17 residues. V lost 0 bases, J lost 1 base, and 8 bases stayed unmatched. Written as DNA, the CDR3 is TGTGCCAGCAGTTTATCTGCGACAGGGAGCTTTAACTATGGCTACACCTTC. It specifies CASSLSATGSFNYGYTF.

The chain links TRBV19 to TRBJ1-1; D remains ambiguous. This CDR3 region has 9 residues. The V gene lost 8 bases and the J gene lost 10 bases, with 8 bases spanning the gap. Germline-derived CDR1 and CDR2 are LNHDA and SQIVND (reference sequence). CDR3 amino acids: CASRPRAFF. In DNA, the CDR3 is TGTGCCAGTCGGCCTAGAGCTTTCTTT.

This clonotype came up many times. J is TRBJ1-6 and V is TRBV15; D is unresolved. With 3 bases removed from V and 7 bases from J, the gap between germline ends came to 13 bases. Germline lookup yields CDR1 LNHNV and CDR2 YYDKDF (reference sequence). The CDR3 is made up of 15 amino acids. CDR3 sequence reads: CATSRGGPGNSPLHF. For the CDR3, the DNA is TGTGCCACCAGCAGGGGAGGGCCTGGGAATTCACCCCTCCACTTT. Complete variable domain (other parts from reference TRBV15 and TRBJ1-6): DAMVIQNPRYQVTQFGKPVTLSCSQTLNHNVMYWYQQKSSQAPKLLFHYYDKDFNNEADTPDNFQSRRPNTSFCFLDIRSPGLGDTAMYLCATSRGGPGNSPLHFGNGTRLTVT.

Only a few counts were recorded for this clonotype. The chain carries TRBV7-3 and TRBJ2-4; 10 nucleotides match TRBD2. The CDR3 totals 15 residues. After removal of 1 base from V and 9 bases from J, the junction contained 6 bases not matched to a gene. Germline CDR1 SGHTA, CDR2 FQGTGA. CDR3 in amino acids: CASSLRASGRSIQYF. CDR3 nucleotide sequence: TGTGCCAGCAGCTTAAGGGCTAGCGGGAGAAGCATTCAGTACTTC. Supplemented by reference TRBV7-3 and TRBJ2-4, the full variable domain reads GAGVSQTPSNKVTEKGKYVELRCDPISGHTALYWYRQSLGQGPEFLIYFQGTGAADDSGLPNDRFFAVRPEGSVSTLKIQRTERGDSAVYLCASSLRASGRSIQYFGAGTRLSVL.

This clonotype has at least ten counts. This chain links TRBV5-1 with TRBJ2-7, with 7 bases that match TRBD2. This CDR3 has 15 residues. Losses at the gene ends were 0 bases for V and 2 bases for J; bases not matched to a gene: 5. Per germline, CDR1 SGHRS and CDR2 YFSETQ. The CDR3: CASSLGGGFTYEQYF. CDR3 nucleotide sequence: TGCGCCAGCAGCTTGGGGGGAGGGTTTACCTACGAGCAGTACTTC.

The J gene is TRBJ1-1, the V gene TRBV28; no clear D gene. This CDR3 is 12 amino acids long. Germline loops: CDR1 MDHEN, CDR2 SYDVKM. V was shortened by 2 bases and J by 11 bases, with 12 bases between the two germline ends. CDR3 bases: TGTGCCAGCAGTTTAAGTGAGGGTACGGCTTTCTTT. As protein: CASSLSEGTAFF.

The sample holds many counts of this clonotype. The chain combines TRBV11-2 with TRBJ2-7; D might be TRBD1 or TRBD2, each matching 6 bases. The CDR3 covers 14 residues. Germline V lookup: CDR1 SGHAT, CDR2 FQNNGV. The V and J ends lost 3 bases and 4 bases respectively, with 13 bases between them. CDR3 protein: CASSFQRGRYEQYF. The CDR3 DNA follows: TGTGCCAGCAGCTTTCAGAGGGGGAGGTACGAGCAGTACTTC.

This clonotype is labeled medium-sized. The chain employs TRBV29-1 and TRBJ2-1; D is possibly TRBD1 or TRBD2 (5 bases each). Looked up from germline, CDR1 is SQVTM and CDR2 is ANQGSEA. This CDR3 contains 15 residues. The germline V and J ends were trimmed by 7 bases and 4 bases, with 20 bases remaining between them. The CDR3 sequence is CSASGAPEAYNEQFF. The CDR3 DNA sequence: TGCAGCGCTTCCGGGGCGCCAGAAGCTTACAATGAGCAGTTCTTC.

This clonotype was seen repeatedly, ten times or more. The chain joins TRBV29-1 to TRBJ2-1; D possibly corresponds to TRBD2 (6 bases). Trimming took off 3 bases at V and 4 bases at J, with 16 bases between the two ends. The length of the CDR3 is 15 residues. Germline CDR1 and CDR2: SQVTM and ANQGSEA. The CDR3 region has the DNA TGCAGCGTTGATGGTGCCAGACTAGGATACAATGAGCAGTTCTTC. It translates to CSVDGARLGYNEQFF.

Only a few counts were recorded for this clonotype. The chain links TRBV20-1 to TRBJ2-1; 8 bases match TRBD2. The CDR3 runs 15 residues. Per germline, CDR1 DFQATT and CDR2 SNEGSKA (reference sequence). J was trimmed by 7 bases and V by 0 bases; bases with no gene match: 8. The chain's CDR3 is CSARDGGGRYNEQFF. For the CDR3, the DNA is TGCAGTGCTAGAGATGGCGGCGGGAGGTATAATGAGCAGTTCTTC.

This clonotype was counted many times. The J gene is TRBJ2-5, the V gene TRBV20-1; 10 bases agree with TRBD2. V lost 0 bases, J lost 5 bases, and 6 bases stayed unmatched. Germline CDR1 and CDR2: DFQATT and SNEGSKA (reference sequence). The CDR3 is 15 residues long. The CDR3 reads CSAREGAGGMETQYF. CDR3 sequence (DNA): TGCAGTGCTAGAGAGGGAGCGGGAGGGATGGAGACCCAGTACTTC.

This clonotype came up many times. In DNA, the CDR3 is TGCGCCAGCAGTGGGGACGGCCGCTACGAGCAGTACTTC. It codes for CASSGDGRYEQYF. This chain uses TRBV10-2 with TRBJ2-7; D tentatively fits TRBD1 or TRBD2 (5 bases each). Germline V gene lookup returns CDR1 WSHSY and CDR2 SAAADI. V lost 4 bases and J 3 bases, leaving 10 bases between the germline ends. This CDR3 region has 13 residues.

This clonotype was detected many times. Here the CDR3 reads CASSEGQAPYEQYF. The DNA of the CDR3 is TGTGCCAGCAGTGAAGGACAGGCTCCCTACGAGCAGTACTTC. The rearrangement uses TRBV2 and TRBJ2-7; tentative D call: TRBD1 (6 bases). Germline lookup yields CDR1 SNHLY and CDR2 FYNNEI. Trimming took off 1 base at V and 2 bases at J, with 9 bases between the two ends. This CDR3 spans 14 amino acids.

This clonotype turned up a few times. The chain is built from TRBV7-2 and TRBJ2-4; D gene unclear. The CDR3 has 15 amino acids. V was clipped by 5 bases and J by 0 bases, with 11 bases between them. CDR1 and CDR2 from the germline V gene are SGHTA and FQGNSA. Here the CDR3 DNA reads TGTGCCAGCAGCCCCCAGGCGACAGCCAAAAACATTCAGTACTTC. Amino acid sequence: CASSPQATAKNIQYF.

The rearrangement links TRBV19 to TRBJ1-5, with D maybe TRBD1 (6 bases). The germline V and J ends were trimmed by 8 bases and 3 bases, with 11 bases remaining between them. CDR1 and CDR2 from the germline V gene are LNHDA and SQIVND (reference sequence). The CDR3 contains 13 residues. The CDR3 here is CASGGQLNQPQHF. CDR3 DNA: TGTGCCAGTGGTGGACAGCTCAATCAGCCCCAGCATTTT.

CDR3 nucleotides: TGCAGCGTGACAGGACAAGGTAACACTGAAGCTTTCTTT. Its protein product is CSVTGQGNTEAFF. The chain carries TRBV29-1 and TRBJ1-1, with a possible D match to TRBD1 (6 bases). The length of the CDR3 is 13 residues. The germline CDR1 and CDR2 sequences are SQVTM and ANQGSEA. V was trimmed by 6 bases and J by 2 bases, leaving 13 bases between them.

The DNA of the CDR3 is TGTGCCAGCAGCTTATCGCTGACAGCGGGGGACACAGATACGCAGTATTTT. Translating gives CASSLSLTAGDTDTQYF. The rearrangement joins TRBV7-3 to TRBJ2-3; TRBD2 agrees at 8 bases. Germline CDR1 is SGHTA and CDR2 is FQGTGA. The CDR3 has 17 amino acids. V gave up 2 bases and J gave up 2 bases; unmatched junction bases: 9.